One T cell receptor beta chain is described in this entry. Antigen: not known. The sample comes from a study of T-cell memory formation after mild COVID-19. Study observations and caveats: Clones that contracted from day 15 to 85 were balanced CD4/CD8, while later expanders leaned CD4+. Of the contracting clones, CD4+ ones lay mainly in CM and EM, and CD8+ ones in EMRA. For second-wave clones that peaked at day 37, SARS-CoV-2 specificity went unverified.

TCRdb analysed the 5' RACE reads with MiXCR anew, one entry per CDR3 protein. There are roughly 86,000 distinct CDR3 sequences in the sample; over 13% occur only once, and about two fifths lies in the top ten. Germline CDR1 and CDR2: SEHNR and FQNEAQ (reference sequence). The CDR3 has 15 amino acids. Trimming took 0 bases from V and 3 from J, leaving 10 bases between them. Sequencing was performed on PBMCs or a T cell subset sorted from them (not recorded which). This TCR derives from a man in his late teens or twenties who had mild COVID-19 (a few samples of this study predate the infection). Cell type and time point are not known. This chain connects TRBV7-9 to TRBJ2-3; D gene ambiguous. In nucleotides, the CDR3 is TGTGCCAGCAGCTTAGCAGGGCGTCGTACAGATACGCAGTATTTT. Encoded protein: CASSLAGRRTDTQYF.